A single sample is the source of the 8 T cell receptor beta chains below, sequenced in a study of T-cell reconstitution after alpha-beta-depleted transplantation in children. Unique molecular identifiers were built into the TCRbeta library. TCRdb re-called the PCR reads with MiXCR, one entry per CDR3 protein. The sample carries fewer than 550,000 distinct CDR3 sequences, about an eighth recorded once. The source was PBMCs, mostly from graft donor cells, collected 180 days after TCRalphabeta/CD19-depleted stem cell transplant. These receptors originate from a female patient aged 2-15 years who had a stem cell transplant for aplastic anemia, so the T cells may come from the graft donor.

This clonotype was seen many times. The J gene is TRBJ1-5, the V gene TRBV5-6; 9 bases map to TRBD1. Germline values: CDR1 SGHDT, CDR2 YYEEEE. CDR3 length: 16 residues. After removal of 4 bases from V and 6 bases from J, the junction contained 11 bases not matched to a gene. The chain's CDR3 is CASSPSSGTGSQPQHF. The CDR3 bases are TGTGCCAGCAGCCCCTCGAGTGGGACAGGGAGTCAGCCCCAGCATTTT. Combining the CDR3 with reference TRBV5-6 and TRBJ1-5 gives the whole variable domain DAGVTQSPTHLIKTRGQQVTLRCSPKSGHDTVSWYQQALGQGPQFIFQYYEEEERQRGNFPDRFSGHQFPNYSSELNVNALLLGDSALYLCASSPSSGTGSQPQHFGDGTRLSIL.

The chain employs TRBV19 and TRBJ2-6, with 9 nucleotides matching TRBD1. Trimming at V came to 3 bases and at J to 17 bases, leaving 5 bases not matched to a gene. Germline V gene sequence: CDR1 LNHDA, CDR2 SQIVND (reference sequence). The CDR3 totals 12 residues. This chain's CDR3 is CASSIGDRVMTF. The DNA of the CDR3 is TGTGCCAGTAGTATCGGGGACAGGGTCATGACTTTC. The variable domain in full, completed from reference TRBV19 and TRBJ2-6, reads DGGITQSPKYLFRKEGQNVTLSCEQNLNHDAMYWYRQDPGQGLRLIYYSQIVNDFQKGDIAEGYSVSREKKESFPLTVTSAQKNPTAFYLCASSIGDRVMTFGAGSRLTVL.

V is TRBV28 and J is TRBJ2-1; D possibly corresponds to TRBD2 (5 bases). V lost 7 bases to trimming and J lost 0 bases, with 16 bases between them. This CDR3 region has 16 residues. Germline-derived CDR1 and CDR2 are MDHEN and SYDVKM. The CDR3 DNA reads TGTGCCAGCACCTCACCCGGACTGTTCTCCTACAATGAGCAGTTCTTC. Translating it yields CASTSPGLFSYNEQFF.

The V call is TRBV5-1, the J call TRBJ2-2, with 14 bases matching TRBD2. J gave up 6 bases and V 4 bases, and 5 bases lay outside the gene matches. Germline V CDR1 and CDR2: SGHRS, YFSETQ. This CDR3 region has 16 residues. In DNA form, the CDR3 reads TGCGCCAGCAGCCGGACTAGCGGGAGGAGGGCCGGGGAGCTGTTTTTT. Translating gives CASSRTSGRRAGELFF.

This clonotype was detected ten times or more. The V and J genes are TRBV9 and TRBJ2-1; no definite D call. V was trimmed by 0 bases and J by 7 bases, leaving 5 bases between them. This CDR3 has 12 amino acids. Germline values: CDR1 SGDLS, CDR2 YYNGEE. DNA of the CDR3: TGTGCCAGCAGCGTAGATCGTAATGAGCAGTTCTTC. This sequence encodes CASSVDRNEQFF.

The chain carries TRBV5-1 and TRBJ1-2; 7 nucleotides align to TRBD1. CDR3 length: 11 amino acids. Germline CDR1 is SGHRS and CDR2 is YFSETQ. Unmatched junction bases numbered 0, after V lost 3 bases and J lost 7 bases. The CDR3, as DNA: TGCGCCAGCAGCTACAGGGGTGGCTACACCTTC. Translation gives CASSYRGGYTF. The variable domain in full, with the rest retrieved from reference TRBV5-1 and TRBJ1-2, is KAGVTQTPRYLIKTRGQQVTLSCSPISGHRSVSWYQQTPGQGLQFLFEYFSETQRNKGNFPGRFSGRQFSNSRSEMNVSTLELGDSALYLCASSYRGGYTFGSGTRLTVV.

At least ten counts were recorded for this clonotype. The chain joins TRBV5-1 to TRBJ2-5, with a tentative D call TRBD2 (6 bases). Germline assignment: CDR1 SGHRS and CDR2 YFSETQ. CDR3 length: 15 amino acids. The ends were cut back, 6 bases at V and 2 bases at J, with 17 bases in the middle. The CDR3 reads CASNRSPGVQETQYF. The CDR3 DNA follows: TGCGCCAGCAACCGGTCCCCGGGGGTTCAAGAGACCCAGTACTTC. Together with reference TRBV5-1 and TRBJ2-5, the CDR3 gives the full variable domain: KAGVTQTPRYLIKTRGQQVTLSCSPISGHRSVSWYQQTPGQGLQFLFEYFSETQRNKGNFPGRFSGRQFSNSRSEMNVSTLELGDSALYLCASNRSPGVQETQYFGPGTRLLVL.

This clonotype was seen a few times. The V gene is TRBV28, the J gene TRBJ2-1, with D possibly matching TRBD2 (6 bases). The germline V gene has CDR1 MDHEN and CDR2 SYDVKM. This CDR3 has 16 residues. V lost 2 bases, J lost 0 bases, and 11 bases lay in between. DNA of the CDR3: TGTGCCAGCAGTTTACACCCCGGGAGCTCCTACAATGAGCAGTTCTTC. Amino acids: CASSLHPGSSYNEQFF.